The 22 T cell receptor beta chains below come from one sample, sequenced in a study of spatial heterogeneity in lung cancer. TCRdb itself ran the 5' RACE reads through MiXCR, one entry per CDR3 protein. The data show 9,000 to 13,000 distinct CDR3 sequences, with about 24% seen just once and 25% to 35% held by the top ten. Time point here: sample taken at primary tumor resection. Unsorted whole RNA of tumor, nontumor lung or frozen PBMC was sequenced. The specimen was PBMCs, collected at surgery. The source of these receptors is a female donor with early-stage non-small cell lung cancer.

The chain is built from TRBV7-9 and TRBJ1-1; tentatively, D is TRBD1 (5 bases). With 1 base removed from V and 1 base from J, the gap between germline ends came to 7 bases. CDR1 and CDR2 (germline): SEHNR, FQNEAQ (reference sequence). CDR3 size: 14 residues. The CDR3 protein is CASSLGQSNTEAFF. In DNA, the CDR3 is TGTGCCAGCAGCTTAGGACAGTCGAACACTGAAGCTTTCTTT.

The rearrangement uses TRBV7-2 and TRBJ2-5, with TRBD1 identical over 8 bases. The CDR3 sequence is 14 residues long. Germline CDR1 SGHTA, CDR2 FQGNSA. V lost 3 bases, J lost 5 bases, and 5 bases stayed unmatched. The CDR3 DNA follows: TGTGCCAGCAGCTTGCAGGGGGCGGAGGAGACCCAGTACTTC. The encoded protein is CASSLQGAEETQYF.

The chain is built from TRBV7-2 and TRBJ2-7, with 9 bases lining up with TRBD2. J gave up 0 bases and V 7 bases, and 10 bases lay outside the gene matches. This CDR3 has 16 residues. Per germline, CDR1 SGHTA and CDR2 FQGNSA. CDR3 in amino acids: CASTPSSGVSSYEQYF. CDR3 DNA sequence: TGTGCCAGCACTCCCTCTAGCGGGGTAAGCTCCTACGAGCAGTACTTC.

The genes are TRBV6-5 and TRBJ1-1; no reliable D call. V was cut by 5 bases and J by 5 bases, with 9 bases left in between. The germline V gene encodes CDR1 MNHEY and CDR2 SVGAGI. The CDR3 is 12 amino acids. The CDR3 region has the DNA TGTGCCAGCAGTCTCGGACCGACTGAAGCTTTCTTT. This gives the protein CASSLGPTEAFF.

This clonotype has more than one count but fewer than ten. This sequence joins TRBV29-1 and TRBJ2-7; D perhaps matches TRBD2 (6 bases). Per germline, CDR1 SQVTM and CDR2 ANQGSEA. The CDR3 is made up of 13 amino acids. Trimming left V 6 bases short and J 3 bases short, with 15 bases between. The CDR3 loop reads CSVTGTSDYEQYF. The CDR3 bases are TGCAGCGTGACCGGGACTTCGGACTACGAGCAGTACTTC.

The V gene is TRBV27, the J gene TRBJ2-1; D perhaps matches TRBD1 (6 bases). Trimming took off 6 bases at V and 2 bases at J, with 11 bases between the two ends. Germline V gene sequence: CDR1 MNHEY, CDR2 SMNVEV (reference sequence). The CDR3 has 14 amino acids. This CDR3 reads CASSLGQAYNEQFF. The CDR3 bases are TGTGCCAGCAGCTTGGGACAAGCCTACAATGAGCAGTTCTTC.

By its share, this clonotype is medium-sized. The rearrangement uses TRBV28 and TRBJ1-1; the D is unclear. V gave up 4 bases and J gave up 3 bases, with 12 bases separating them. Germline-derived CDR1 and CDR2 are MDHEN and SYDVKM. The CDR3 loop spans 14 amino acids. CDR3: CASSSAGEDTEAFF. CDR3 DNA: TGTGCCAGCAGTTCTGCTGGGGAGGACACTGAAGCTTTCTTT. Supplemented by reference TRBV28 and TRBJ1-1, the full variable domain reads DVKVTQSSRYLVKRTGEKVFLECVQDMDHENMFWYRQDPGLGLRLIYFSYDVKMKEKGDIPEGYSVSREKKERFSLILESASTNQTSMYLCASSSAGEDTEAFFGQGTRLTVV.

The J gene is TRBJ2-3, the V gene TRBV2; D might be TRBD1 (6 bases). The CDR3 runs to 15 residues. V was cut by 0 bases and J by 4 bases, with 11 bases left in between. Germline CDR1 is SNHLY and CDR2 is FYNNEI. CDR3 sequence: CASSEATGFADTQYF. The CDR3 region has the DNA TGTGCCAGCAGTGAAGCTACAGGGTTCGCAGATACGCAGTATTTT.

This clonotype was detected only a few times. The chain recombines TRBV29-1 with TRBJ2-1, with unresolved D. Germline-derived CDR1 and CDR2 are SQVTM and ANQGSEA. CDR3 size: 10 residues. Trimming took off 3 bases at V and 4 bases at J, with 1 base between the two ends. The CDR3 DNA reads TGCAGCGTTGAGTACAATGAGCAGTTCTTC. Protein product: CSVEYNEQFF.

As for this clonotype: A much larger clone sits a single nucleotide away, making a read error possible. This rearrangement joins TRBV5-5 to TRBJ2-1, with 9 bases matching TRBD1. This CDR3 spans 13 amino acids. Per the germline V gene, CDR1 is SGHKS and CDR2 is YYEKEE (reference sequence). As DNA, the CDR3 is TGTGTCAGCAGCCGACAGGGGGTGAATGAGCAGTTCTTC. It translates to CVSSRQGVNEQFF.

Within the sample, this clonotype is medium-sized. This chain uses TRBV3-2 with TRBJ1-1; the DNA was not compared with TRBD1, the D call given in the table. TRBV3-2 is noted as a pseudogene. The CDR3 contains 19 residues. CDR3 sequence reads: CASSQVERKGFIPNTEAFF. The CDR3 DNA is TGTGCCAGCAGCCAAGTCGAACGAAAGGGGTTTATTCCGAACACTGAAGCTTTCTTT.

The chain has TRBV12-3 or TRBV12-4 and TRBJ2-5, with D possibly called TRBD1 or TRBD2 (5 bases each). The length of the CDR3 is 13 residues. V was trimmed by 6 bases and J by 2 bases, leaving 10 bases between them. The CDR3 nucleotides read TGTGCCAGCAGCTCCTGGGGGCAAGAGACCCAGTACTTC. Translation: CASSSWGQETQYF.

J is TRBJ1-1 and V is TRBV6-1; D is unclear. Trimming removed 4 bases at V and 0 bases at J, with 9 bases between. This CDR3 has 14 amino acids. In germline, CDR1 is MNHNS, CDR2 SASEGT. The chain's CDR3 is CASSGRSMNTEAFF. The CDR3 DNA is TGTGCCAGCAGTGGTCGGTCAATGAACACTGAAGCTTTCTTT.

This clonotype is medium-sized within its sample. The genes are TRBV7-9 and TRBJ2-7; TRBD1 matches 10 bases. Per germline, CDR1 SEHNR and CDR2 FQNEAQ (reference sequence). V lost 1 base, J lost 0 bases, and 3 bases stayed unmatched. The CDR3 is 16 residues long. The CDR3 loop is CASSLVGDRGSYEQYF. DNA for the CDR3: TGTGCCAGCAGCTTAGTGGGGGACAGGGGCTCCTACGAGCAGTACTTC.

The chain is built from TRBV20-1 and TRBJ2-4; D perhaps matches TRBD2 (5 bases). Germline CDR1 DFQATT, CDR2 SNEGSKA (reference sequence). The CDR3 covers 11 residues. The DNA for the CDR3 is TGCAGCGGAGGAGCCAAAAACATTCAGTACTTC. This codes for CSGGAKNIQYF.

This clonotype was picked up a small number of times. The chain combines TRBV10-2 with TRBJ2-5, with a weak D call TRBD2 (5 bases). The CDR3 has 13 residues. V was clipped by 7 bases and J by 4 bases, with 13 bases between them. In germline, CDR1 is WSHSY, CDR2 SAAADI. DNA of the CDR3: TGCGCCAGCACCGTGAGGGCGGGAGAGACCCAGTACTTC. This gives the protein CASTVRAGETQYF.

Many counts were recorded for this clonotype. This sequence joins TRBV27 and TRBJ2-7; the D gene could be TRBD1 or TRBD2 (6 bases each). Germline V gene data show CDR1 as MNHEY and CDR2 as SMNVEV (reference sequence). Deletions cut 2 bases from V and 7 bases from J, with 15 bases between. The CDR3 runs 14 residues. CDR3 residues: CASSLTLGGREQYF. Here the CDR3 DNA reads TGTGCCAGCAGTTTAACCCTGGGGGGCCGGGAGCAGTACTTC.

This clonotype appeared a few times. The rearrangement links TRBV3-1 to TRBJ2-5; D gene unclear. CDR1 is LGHDT and CDR2 is YNNKEL in the germline V gene (reference sequence). With 0 bases removed from V and 5 bases from J, the gap between germline ends came to 4 bases. The CDR3 is made up of 12 amino acids. CDR3 sequence (DNA): TGTGCCAGCAGCCAAGAGTCCGAGACCCAGTACTTC. Encoded protein: CASSQESETQYF.

The chain carries TRBV9 and TRBJ2-1; D is possibly TRBD1 or TRBD2 (5 bases each). V was clipped by 0 bases and J by 2 bases, with 9 bases between them. Germline V gives CDR1 SGDLS, CDR2 YYNGEE. The CDR3 extends over 15 amino acids. The CDR3 is CASSVGGSTYNEQFF. CDR3 bases: TGTGCCAGCAGCGTAGGGGGGAGCACCTACAATGAGCAGTTCTTC.

The V call is TRBV12-3 or TRBV12-4, the J call TRBJ2-1; D might be TRBD1 or TRBD2, each matching 6 bases. Trimming shortened V by 7 bases and J by 5 bases, and 21 bases separated the two germline ends. This CDR3 is 16 amino acids long. The CDR3 nucleotides read TGTGCCAGCACCCTGGATGGGGGGCGAGGACACAATGAGCAGTTCTTC. Encoded protein: CASTLDGGRGHNEQFF.

This chain links TRBV28 with TRBJ2-7, with 10 bases identical to TRBD1. The CDR3 consists of 16 residues. Trimming removed 3 bases from V and 2 bases from J; junction bases left unmatched: 7. From germline, CDR1 is MDHEN and CDR2 SYDVKM. This CDR3 reads CASSFAGQGFPYEQYF. The CDR3 DNA reads as TGTGCCAGCAGTTTTGCGGGACAGGGGTTTCCCTACGAGCAGTACTTC.

In this sample, this clonotype turned up a few times. The V call is TRBV20-1, the J call TRBJ2-5; no firm D call. CDR3 length: 12 residues. Germline lookup yields CDR1 DFQATT and CDR2 SNEGSKA (reference sequence). V lost 6 bases and J 5 bases, leaving 13 bases between the germline ends. CDR3 sequence (DNA): TGCAGTGCAAGTTGGGAAAGGGAGACCCAGTACTTC. It translates to CSASWERETQYF.